A selection of T cell receptor beta chains follows, all from one sample in a study of read filtering for tumor transcriptome and immune sequencing. TCRdb processed the reads anew with MiXCR; each CDR3 protein has one entry. The sample shows some 41,000 distinct CDR3 sequences, around an eighth of them seen only once. The sample was a population of CD138-negative cells sorted from bone marrow. These receptor sequences come from a donor at least 40 years old with multiple myeloma. CDR3s include the opening cysteine and the closing phenylalanine or tryptophan. Fields, in order: clone size, D gene, V gene, J gene, CDR3 DNA, CDR3 protein. A D gene is named only where the DNA matches it firmly. Not all rows give a size; the values are once, few, many and, for expanded clones, a class.

clone size: many; D gene: TRBD1; V gene: TRBV27; J gene: TRBJ1-5; CDR3 DNA: TGTGCCAGCAGTAAACAGGGGTGGGAGTATCAGCCCCAGCATTTT; CDR3 protein: CASSKQGWEYQPQHF
clone size: many; D gene: NA; V gene: TRBV7-9; J gene: TRBJ1-1; CDR3 DNA: TGTGCCAGCAGCCCAGAGGGACTATACACTGAAGCTTTCTTT; CDR3 protein: CASSPEGLYTEAFF
clone size: NA; D gene: TRBD2; V gene: TRBV5-4; J gene: TRBJ2-3; CDR3 DNA: TGTGCCAGCAGCTTCCAAACTAGCGGTGAAGATACGCAGTATTTT; CDR3 protein: CASSFQTSGEDTQYF
clone size: NA; D gene: NA; V gene: TRBV28; J gene: TRBJ2-1; CDR3 DNA: TGTGCCAGCTGTCCGGGAGACTGGTCCTACAATGAGCAGTTCTTC; CDR3 protein: CASCPGDWSYNEQFF
clone size: many; D gene: NA; V gene: TRBV20-1; J gene: TRBJ2-6; CDR3 DNA: TGCAGTGCTAGCATTTGGGACAACGTCCTGACTTTC; CDR3 protein: CSASIWDNVLTF
clone size: many; D gene: TRBD2; V gene: TRBV29-1; J gene: TRBJ2-2; CDR3 DNA: TGCAGCGTCGGGACTAGCGGGAACACCGGGGAGCTGTTTTTT; CDR3 protein: CSVGTSGNTGELFF
clone size: NA; D gene: NA; V gene: TRBV20-1; J gene: TRBJ1-5; CDR3 DNA: TGCAGTGCTAGACGGGCGGGGGGGGCTCGCAATCAGCCCCAGCATTTT; CDR3 protein: CSARRAGGARNQPQHF
clone size: NA; D gene: NA; V gene: TRBV6-5; J gene: TRBJ2-3; CDR3 DNA: TGTGCCAGCAGTTACTCGACGACTAGTTTTGGGGATACGCAGTATTTT; CDR3 protein: CASSYSTTSFGDTQYF
clone size: many; D gene: NA; V gene: TRBV21-1; J gene: TRBJ2-1; CDR3 DNA: TGTGCCAGCAGCCCACGTGGCGGGAGGAGGGCCAATGAGCAGTTCTTC; CDR3 protein: CASSPRGGRRANEQFF
clone size: many; D gene: NA; V gene: TRBV29-1; J gene: TRBJ2-1; CDR3 DNA: TGCAGCGGCCGTGGCGGAGGGCTCGATGAGCAGTTCTTC; CDR3 protein: CSGRGGGLDEQFF
clone size: NA; D gene: NA; V gene: TRBV29-1; J gene: TRBJ1-5; CDR3 DNA: TGCTGCATGAGAATGGGTGTAAGCAATCAGCCCCAGCATTTT; CDR3 protein: CCMRMGVSNQPQHF
clone size: NA; D gene: NA; V gene: TRBV5-1; J gene: TRBJ2-7; CDR3 DNA: TGCGCCAGTAGCTTGGTTCGGGGCTACGAGCAGTACTTC; CDR3 protein: CASSLVRGYEQYF
clone size: NA; D gene: NA; V gene: TRBV2; J gene: TRBJ2-3; CDR3 DNA: TGTGCCAGCAGTGGGGGACGGGTAGCAGATACGCAGTATTTT; CDR3 protein: CASSGGRVADTQYF
clone size: few; D gene: TRBD2; V gene: TRBV12-3/TRBV12-4; J gene: TRBJ2-1; CDR3 DNA: TGTGCCAGCAGTTTGGGACTAGCCGCGGGCAACGAGCAGTTCTTC; CDR3 protein: CASSLGLAAGNEQFF
clone size: many; D gene: NA; V gene: TRBV28; J gene: TRBJ1-1; CDR3 DNA: TGTGCCAGCAGTTTATTACTCACTGAAGCTTTCTTT; CDR3 protein: CASSLLLTEAFF
clone size: few; D gene: NA; V gene: TRBV18; J gene: TRBJ1-5; CDR3 DNA: TGTGCCAGCTCACCACCAGGAGGGAGTCAGCCCCAGCATTTT; CDR3 protein: CASSPPGGSQPQHF
clone size: many; D gene: NA; V gene: TRBV6-6; J gene: TRBJ1-5; CDR3 DNA: TGTGCCAGCAGTCCCAGCGATAGCAATCAGCCCCAGCATTTT; CDR3 protein: CASSPSDSNQPQHF
clone size: many; D gene: NA; V gene: TRBV28; J gene: TRBJ1-1; CDR3 DNA: TGTGCCAGCAGCCCCCGTGGTTCGTTGAACACTGAAGCTCTCTTT; CDR3 protein: CASSPRGSLNTEALF
clone size: NA; D gene: NA; V gene: TRBV29-1; J gene: TRBJ1-1; CDR3 DNA: TGCAGCGGAGACCGGGGGGGCGTGACTGAAACTGTCTTT; CDR3 protein: CSGDRGGVTETVF
clone size: medium-sized; D gene: TRBD2; V gene: TRBV11-2; J gene: TRBJ2-1; CDR3 DNA: TGTGCCAGCAGCACAGGACTAGGCGGGGTTGTTGAGCAGTTCTTC; CDR3 protein: CASSTGLGGVVEQFF
clone size: many; D gene: NA; V gene: TRBV11-2; J gene: TRBJ2-1; CDR3 DNA: TGTGCCAGCAGCACTATGACGGCGGCTGGGGATGAGCAGTTCTTC; CDR3 protein: CASSTMTAAGDEQFF
clone size: many; D gene: NA; V gene: TRBV20-1; J gene: TRBJ2-7; CDR3 DNA: TGCAGTGCCCCCCGGAAGGAGGGCCGGCGGGGGCAGTACTTC; CDR3 protein: CSAPRKEGRRGQYF
clone size: many; D gene: NA; V gene: TRBV2; J gene: TRBJ2-1; CDR3 DNA: TGTGCCAGCAGGACTGGACACTCTATCTCCTACAATGAGCAGTTCTTC; CDR3 protein: CASRTGHSISYNEQFF
clone size: many; D gene: NA; V gene: TRBV19; J gene: TRBJ1-1; CDR3 DNA: TGTGCCAGTAGTCGAACGAACACTGAAGCTTTCTTT; CDR3 protein: CASSRTNTEAFF
clone size: few; D gene: NA; V gene: TRBV7-9; J gene: TRBJ1-3; CDR3 DNA: TGTGCCAGCAGCTTCGGAAGCTCTGGAAACACCATATATTTT; CDR3 protein: CASSFGSSGNTIYF
clone size: few; D gene: NA; V gene: TRBV6-2/TRBV6-3; J gene: TRBJ2-2; CDR3 DNA: TGTGCCAGCACCAGGCGTCGGGCTCTATCTAGCATTGGGGAGCTGTTTTTT; CDR3 protein: CASTRRRALSSIGELFF
clone size: many; D gene: NA; V gene: TRBV9; J gene: TRBJ2-1; CDR3 DNA: TGTGCCAGCAGCGGACTAGTTGGCTACAATGAGCAGTTCTTC; CDR3 protein: CASSGLVGYNEQFF
clone size: many; D gene: NA; V gene: TRBV28; J gene: TRBJ2-7; CDR3 DNA: TGTGCCAGCAGTTTATCAGGGGCCCCCTACGAGCAGTACTTC; CDR3 protein: CASSLSGAPYEQYF
clone size: NA; D gene: TRBD1; V gene: TRBV5-1; J gene: TRBJ1-2; CDR3 DNA: TGCGCCAGCAGCCGAATCGGACAGGGAACGGACGGCTACACCTTC; CDR3 protein: CASSRIGQGTDGYTF
clone size: many; D gene: NA; V gene: TRBV5-4; J gene: TRBJ2-6; CDR3 DNA: TGTGCCAGCAGTTCCGGGACCTCAAACTCTGGGGCCAACGTCCTGACTTTC; CDR3 protein: CASSSGTSNSGANVLTF
clone size: many; D gene: TRBD2; V gene: TRBV5-1; J gene: TRBJ2-7; CDR3 DNA: TGCGCCAGCAGCTCCTCTCCGGGACTAGCGGGGAACGACTACGAGCAGTACTTC; CDR3 protein: CASSSSPGLAGNDYEQYF
clone size: NA; D gene: NA; V gene: TRBV11-3; J gene: TRBJ2-7; CDR3 DNA: TGTGCCAGCAGCGCCCGGTCAAGGGGACCCTACGGGCAGTACTTC; CDR3 protein: CASSARSRGPYGQYF
clone size: many; D gene: NA; V gene: TRBV7-9; J gene: TRBJ2-5; CDR3 DNA: TGTGCCAGCAGCCCGAAACCTAAGACCGCAGGGGTGAGAGAGACCCAGTACTTC; CDR3 protein: CASSPKPKTAGVRETQYF
clone size: many; D gene: TRBD2; V gene: TRBV14; J gene: TRBJ2-1; CDR3 DNA: TGTGCCAGCAGCACTAGCGGGAGGGTCCCCTACAATGAGCAGTTCTTC; CDR3 protein: CASSTSGRVPYNEQFF
clone size: few; D gene: NA; V gene: TRBV30; J gene: TRBJ1-1; CDR3 DNA: TGTGCCTACAAGAGGGGGGTCGGGAACACTGAAGCTTTCTTT; CDR3 protein: CAYKRGVGNTEAFF
clone size: many; D gene: NA; V gene: TRBV29-1; J gene: TRBJ1-2; CDR3 DNA: TGCAGCGCTAAAGGGGAACATGGCTACACCTTC; CDR3 protein: CSAKGEHGYTF
clone size: NA; D gene: TRBD2; V gene: TRBV10-3; J gene: TRBJ2-1; CDR3 DNA: TGTGCCATCAGTGTGTCTACGGGGACTAGCGGGAGAAATGAGCAGTTCTTC; CDR3 protein: CAISVSTGTSGRNEQFF
clone size: many; D gene: NA; V gene: TRBV6-5; J gene: TRBJ2-7; CDR3 DNA: TGTGCCAGCAGTATACTAGAAAACTACGAGCAGTACTTC; CDR3 protein: CASSILENYEQYF
clone size: many; D gene: NA; V gene: TRBV27; J gene: TRBJ2-5; CDR3 DNA: TGTGCCAGCAGTCCAAGACAGGTCTACCAAGAGACCCAGTACTTC; CDR3 protein: CASSPRQVYQETQYF
clone size: many; D gene: NA; V gene: TRBV6-2/TRBV6-3; J gene: TRBJ2-5; CDR3 DNA: TGTGCCAGCACACAACCGGGGATTCGAGAGACCCAGTACTTC; CDR3 protein: CASTQPGIRETQYF
clone size: many; D gene: NA; V gene: TRBV28; J gene: TRBJ2-2; CDR3 DNA: TGTGCCAGCAGTTTTCCGGCGGGTAGGGGCGGGGAGCTGTTTTTT; CDR3 protein: CASSFPAGRGGELFF
clone size: many; D gene: NA; V gene: TRBV24-1; J gene: TRBJ2-1; CDR3 DNA: TGTGCCACCCAAGACTACCTAAGTTACAATGAGCAGTTCTTC; CDR3 protein: CATQDYLSYNEQFF
clone size: many; D gene: NA; V gene: TRBV20-1; J gene: TRBJ2-7; CDR3 DNA: TGCAGTGCCTCCCCCTGGGCACCTAAGGGGGAGCAGTACTTC; CDR3 protein: CSASPWAPKGEQYF
clone size: many; D gene: NA; V gene: TRBV5-1; J gene: TRBJ2-7; CDR3 DNA: TGCGCCAGCAGCCAACTACCCCAACTCCGGGCCTACGAGCAGTACTTC; CDR3 protein: CASSQLPQLRAYEQYF
clone size: many; D gene: NA; V gene: TRBV9; J gene: TRBJ2-1; CDR3 DNA: TGTGCCAGCAGCGTTACTGGTGAGACCTACAATGAGCAGTTCTTC; CDR3 protein: CASSVTGETYNEQFF
clone size: many; D gene: NA; V gene: TRBV20-1; J gene: TRBJ2-1; CDR3 DNA: TGCAGTGTTCCTCTCCGCGGGCTAGGCGACAATGAGCAGTTCTTC; CDR3 protein: CSVPLRGLGDNEQFF